Listed below are T cell receptor beta chains from one sample, sequenced in a study of T cell clusters in autoimmune cytopenias. TCRdb reprocessed the multiplex PCR reads, keeping one entry per CDR3 protein, no DNA. In all, the sample yields about 14,000 distinct CDR3 sequences. The sample was also linked to a second study, of T cell repertoires in aging, cancer and after chemotherapy.

The source material was peripheral blood. These receptors were taken from a human donor in good health. The CDR3 runs from the conserved cysteine through the conserved F or W. Not every row has a clone size; where given, it reads once, few, many or a size class.

V	size	J	CDR3
TRBV13	-	TRBJ2-5	CASSLDRRGQETQYF
TRBV11-3	-	TRBJ2-1	CASSPPGGSEFF
TRBV11-1	-	TRBJ1-1	CASSPGTEAFF
TRBV5-4	-	TRBJ2-7	CASSLVQGSIYEQYF
TRBV19	medium-sized	TRBJ2-1	CASSPGQGGGYEQFF
TRBV7-2	-	TRBJ2-3	CASSSDRGTDTQYF
TRBV30	-	TRBJ2-5	CAWSPQAGQYF
TRBV27	-	TRBJ2-5	CASSPRLGGETQYF
TRBV5-6	medium-sized	TRBJ2-3	CASSPGWVATADTQYF
TRBV13	-	TRBJ2-1	CASSPKAPQGNEQFF
TRBV30	-	TRBJ2-3	CAWRYGGSRADTQYF
TRBV7-6	-	TRBJ2-2	CASSRGLGQITGELFF
TRBV27	medium-sized	TRBJ2-2	CASSSNTGELFF
TRBV11-2	-	TRBJ1-6	CASSLRPDSSPLHF
TRBV29-1	medium-sized	TRBJ2-4	CSVAEGTSGSKNIQYF
TRBV19	-	TRBJ2-5	CASSSRTSGSRRETQYF
TRBV5-6	-	TRBJ2-1	CASSGESNNEQFF
TRBV6-2/TRBV6-3	-	TRBJ2-7	CASSYGTGTGIYEQYF
TRBV5-4	-	TRBJ1-1	CASSGATEAFF
TRBV7-9	-	TRBJ2-2	CASSLGGLPTGELFF
TRBV6-4	-	TRBJ2-5	CASSATRDQTQYF
TRBV19	-	TRBJ1-5	CASSRRAGTGPQHF
TRBV5-5	-	TRBJ2-7	CASSLEGTGTYEQYF
TRBV6-4	-	TRBJ1-1	CASSYWGDSFEAFF
TRBV19	-	TRBJ1-1	CASITGTLNTEAFF
TRBV14	-	TRBJ2-7	CASSQDLSGRAEQYF
TRBV18	-	TRBJ1-5	CASSPPGHGPNQPQHF